Following are 23 T cell receptor beta chains from one sample sequenced in a study of blood T cell repertoires in COVID-19. Sequenced by immunoSEQ multiplex PCR; TCRdb stores in-frame clones only, minus some. This table holds about 74,000 clones, under 85% found once. Material for sequencing was peripheral blood. These receptors were obtained from a man between 65 and 79 years old with acute or convalescent COVID-19.

This clone was observed once. The chain recombines TRBV28 with TRBJ2-7; 7 nucleotides align to TRBD2. Germline lookup yields CDR1 MDHEN and CDR2 SYDVKM. The CDR3 extends over 12 amino acids. The J segment lost 4 bases and the V segment lost 3 bases, leaving 0 bases of the junction unmatched. The CDR3 region is CASSLGGYEQYF. CDR3 DNA: TGTGCCAGCAGTTTGGGGGGGTACGAGCAGTACTTC. The complete variable domain, with remaining parts taken from reference TRBV28 and TRBJ2-7, reads DVKVTQSSRYLVKRTGEKVFLECVQDMDHENMFWYRQDPGLGLRLIYFSYDVKMKEKGDIPEGYSVSREKKERFSLILESASTNQTSMYLCASSLGGYEQYFGPGTRLTVT.

V usage is TRBV29-1 and J usage is TRBJ2-1; no clear D. This CDR3 is 15 amino acids long. Germline V CDR1 and CDR2: SQVTM, ANQGSEA. With 3 bases removed from V and 0 bases from J, the gap between germline ends came to 12 bases. Here the CDR3 DNA reads TGCAGCGTTGATGGCGCAACGGGCTCCTACAATGAGCAGTTCTTC. Its translation: CSVDGATGSYNEQFF.

The V call is TRBV19, the J call TRBJ1-1; D is uncertain. Trimming pared 5 bases from V and 0 bases from J, leaving 13 bases between. The V gene's germline CDR1 is LNHDA and CDR2 SQIVND (reference sequence). The CDR3 covers 15 residues. CDR3 nucleotide sequence: TGTGCCAGTAGTTTGTCAGGATTTATGAACACTGAAGCTTTCTTT. Translation gives CASSLSGFMNTEAFF.

The chain employs TRBV5-6 and TRBJ1-2; a possible D gene is TRBD1 (5 bases). The CDR3 runs 14 residues. V was trimmed by 5 bases and J by 0 bases, leaving 11 bases between them. In germline, CDR1 is SGHDT, CDR2 YYEEEE. The CDR3 loop is CASRWGRANYGYTF. The CDR3 DNA reads as TGTGCCAGCAGGTGGGGCAGGGCTAACTATGGCTACACCTTC.

The V and J genes are TRBV6-1 and TRBJ2-2, with 11 bases lining up with TRBD1. This CDR3 contains 17 residues. Looked up from germline, CDR1 is MNHNS and CDR2 is SASEGT. V lost 4 bases and J lost 4; bases outside the gene matches: 8. In DNA form, the CDR3 reads TGTGCCAGCAGTGGGCCTTATGGGACAGGGGGCACCGGGGAGCTGTTTTTT. Translated, it gives CASSGPYGTGGTGELFF.

This CDR3 is CASSLGGQGSDPYEQYF. The CDR3 DNA reads TGTGCCAGCAGCTTAGGCGGACAGGGTAGCGATCCCTACGAGCAGTACTTC. The genes are TRBV7-2 and TRBJ2-7, with 8 bases that match TRBD1. V dropped 1 base and J dropped 2; count of bases not matched to a gene: 10. The CDR3 totals 17 residues. Germline V CDR1 and CDR2: SGHTA, FQGNSA.

The V call is TRBV19, the J call TRBJ2-2; tentative D call: TRBD2 (6 bases). CDR1 is LNHDA and CDR2 is SQIVND in the germline V gene (reference sequence). This CDR3 contains 17 residues. Trimming stripped 3 bases from V and 6 bases from J, with 20 bases between. The CDR3 DNA reads TGTGCCAGTAGTATTATCTCCGGCACCCCGGGGGCCGGGGAGCTGTTTTTT. It is translated as CASSIISGTPGAGELFF.

A word on this clone: The same CDR3 can be traced to other DNA sequences in this sample. V usage is TRBV3-1 (or the pseudogene TRBV3-2) and J usage is TRBJ2-2; 14 bases are shared with TRBD2. The germline V gene has CDR1 LGHDT and CDR2 YNNKEL (reference sequence). Trimming at V came to 1 base and at J to 6 bases, leaving 1 base not matched to a gene. The CDR3 has 16 amino acids. CDR3 in DNA: TGTGCCAGCAGCCAAGGACTAGCGGGAGGGGCCGGGGAGCTGTTTTTT. This encodes CASSQGLAGGAGELFF.

The rearrangement uses TRBV4-2 and TRBJ2-2; unclear D gene. Trimming took 10 bases from V and 0 from J, leaving 15 bases between them. The CDR3 length is 15 residues. Germline lookup yields CDR1 LGHNA and CDR2 YNFKEQ. Written as DNA, the CDR3 is TGTGCCACCGGGTCCTCCTCACCGAACACCGGGGAGCTGTTTTTT. The encoded protein is CATGSSSPNTGELFF.

In this sample, this clone turned up a few times. The V and J genes are TRBV19 and TRBJ1-1; 9 bases line up with TRBD1. J gave up 5 bases and V 1 base, and 8 bases lay outside the gene matches. CDR3 length: 16 residues. The germline V gene encodes CDR1 LNHDA and CDR2 SQIVND (reference sequence). CDR3 sequence: CASSIVGQGRYTEAFF. The DNA of the CDR3 is TGTGCCAGTAGTATAGTGGGACAGGGTAGGTATACTGAAGCTTTCTTT. Together with reference TRBV19 and TRBJ1-1, the CDR3 gives the full variable domain: DGGITQSPKYLFRKEGQNVTLSCEQNLNHDAMYWYRQDPGQGLRLIYYSQIVNDFQKGDIAEGYSVSREKKESFPLTVTSAQKNPTAFYLCASSIVGQGRYTEAFFGQGTRLTVV.

The rearrangement joins TRBV29-1 to TRBJ2-5, with D possibly matching TRBD2 (6 bases). Trimming took 3 bases from V and 4 from J, leaving 12 bases between them. CDR3 length equals 13 residues. Germline-derived CDR1 and CDR2 are SQVTM and ANQGSEA. CDR3 in amino acids: CSVDSRGGETQYF. The CDR3 coding sequence is TGCAGCGTTGACTCACGGGGAGGAGAGACCCAGTACTTC.

The chain combines TRBV6-5 with TRBJ1-4; 7 bases align to TRBD1. Germline values: CDR1 MNHEY, CDR2 SVGAGI. The CDR3 is made up of 15 amino acids. The trim removed 5 bases at V and 4 bases at J, leaving 7 bases unmatched. CDR3 DNA: TGTGCCAGCAGTAGACAGGGTTCTTTTAATGAAAAACTGTTTTTT. This gives the protein CASSRQGSFNEKLFF.

The rearrangement links TRBV27 to TRBJ1-1; D gene unclear. CDR1 and CDR2 (germline): MNHEY, SMNVEV (reference sequence). Trimming removed 1 base from V and 7 bases from J, with 13 bases in between. The CDR3 runs 14 residues. CDR3 region: CASSLFSGNFEAFF. CDR3 coding DNA: TGTGCCAGCAGTTTATTTTCAGGAAATTTTGAAGCTTTCTTT.

The V call is TRBV7-9, the J call TRBJ1-2; D is unclear. Germline values: CDR1 SEHNR, CDR2 FQNEAQ (reference sequence). The CDR3 is made up of 13 amino acids. Deletions cut 5 bases from V and 2 bases from J, with 9 bases between. CDR3 nucleotide sequence: TGTGCCAGCAGCACCGACGGGAACTATGGCTACACCTTC. Translating gives CASSTDGNYGYTF.

This chain links TRBV28 with TRBJ1-5, with unresolved D. The CDR3 has 15 residues. Germline CDR1 MDHEN, CDR2 SYDVKM. The germline V and J ends were trimmed by 6 bases and 0 bases, with 12 bases remaining between them. CDR3 bases: TGTGCCAGCAGGGTGGCCGGGAATAGCAATCAGCCCCAGCATTTT. Its protein product is CASRVAGNSNQPQHF.

The chain carries TRBV3-1 (or the pseudogene TRBV3-2) and TRBJ2-1; D remains ambiguous. V dropped 4 bases and J dropped 0 bases, with 7 bases sitting between them. This CDR3 is 14 amino acids long. The germline V gene encodes CDR1 LGHDT and CDR2 YNNKEL (reference sequence). The CDR3 bases are TGTGCCAGCAGCCCCGCTAGCTCCTACAATGAGCAGTTCTTC. This translates into CASSPASSYNEQFF.

The genes are TRBV9 and TRBJ2-1, with D maybe TRBD2 (5 bases). Trimming left V 0 bases short and J 2 bases short, with 9 bases between. This CDR3 contains 15 residues. The germline V gene has CDR1 SGDLS and CDR2 YYNGEE. CDR3 protein: CASSVVERPYNEQFF. For the CDR3, the DNA is TGTGCCAGCAGCGTAGTAGAGCGGCCCTACAATGAGCAGTTCTTC.

V usage is TRBV28 and J usage is TRBJ2-7; TRBD1 matches at 7 bases. The CDR3 sequence is 14 residues long. The J segment lost 6 bases and the V segment lost 4 bases, leaving 9 bases of the junction unmatched. Germline V gene lookup returns CDR1 MDHEN and CDR2 SYDVKM. In DNA form, the CDR3 reads TGTGCCAGCAGTTGGACAGGTGGTTTTTCCGAGCAGTACTTC. Amino acids: CASSWTGGFSEQYF.

V and J are TRBV28 and TRBJ2-7; TRBD1 is a possible D gene (6 bases). V lost 3 bases, J lost 6 bases, and 15 bases lay in between. The CDR3 covers 14 residues. Germline V gene lookup returns CDR1 MDHEN and CDR2 SYDVKM. The CDR3 DNA reads TGTGCCAGCAGTTTGGGCGGTGGACAGAGCGAGCAGTACTTC. Protein product: CASSLGGGQSEQYF.

V and J are TRBV28 and TRBJ2-7; 10 bases agree with TRBD2. Germline CDR1 and CDR2: MDHEN and SYDVKM. The junction had 9 bases not matched to a gene; V was cut back by 7 bases and J by 3 bases. CDR3 length: 15 amino acids. The CDR3 is CASTVFSGRFYEQYF. The CDR3 region has the DNA TGTGCCAGCACCGTGTTTAGCGGGAGGTTCTACGAGCAGTACTTC.

This clone showed up just once. The chain is built from TRBV9 and TRBJ2-3; maybe TRBD1 (6 bases). There are 14 residues in the CDR3. Germline loops: CDR1 SGDLS, CDR2 YYNGEE. The germline V and J ends were trimmed by 0 bases and 4 bases, with 9 bases remaining between them. The CDR3: CASSVAGVADTQYF. The CDR3 DNA reads TGTGCCAGCAGCGTAGCAGGGGTGGCAGATACGCAGTATTTT.

This chain uses TRBV5-4 with TRBJ2-7; 12 bases align to TRBD1. V was pared by 3 bases and J by 3 bases, with 4 bases of the junction left unmatched. Germline V lookup: CDR1 SGHNT, CDR2 YYREEE (reference sequence). The CDR3 is 15 amino acids. The CDR3 protein is CASSSGQGAIYEQYF. CDR3 DNA sequence: TGTGCCAGCAGCTCGGGACAGGGGGCCATCTACGAGCAGTACTTC.

The V call is TRBV5-1, the J call TRBJ2-5; 7 bases are shared with TRBD1. V was clipped by 2 bases and J by 1 base; unmatched bases: 2. Germline assignment: CDR1 SGHRS and CDR2 YFSETQ. This CDR3 is built from 14 residues. The CDR3, as DNA: TGCGCCAGCAGCTTACAGGGGAGCCAAGAGACCCAGTACTTC. Translation: CASSLQGSQETQYF.